This entry features one T cell receptor beta chain sequence. Sequenced by immunoSEQ multiplex PCR; TCRdb stores in-frame clones only, minus some. This table has more than 350,000 clones, 75% to 90% appearing once. Donors in Cohort 3 who had recovered were those with two negative PCRs, healthcare professional clearance, or resolution of their symptoms. This sample was taken from a study of blood T cell repertoires in COVID-19. At the level of the study: Italy, Spain and the United States were the sources of the convalescent and acute COVID-19 samples.

The sequenced material came from PBMCs or T cells enriched from blood (not recorded which). This receptor was identified in a man aged 18 to 29 who had recovered from COVID-19.

The CDR3 DNA sequence: TGTGCCAGCCGATGGAGCGGGGGCTACACAGATACGCAGTATTTT. Its protein product is CASRWSGGYTDTQYF. The V gene is TRBV2, the J gene TRBJ2-3; the match to TRBD2 covers 8 bases. Per the germline V gene, CDR1 is SNHLY and CDR2 is FYNNEI. V was clipped by 8 bases and J by 2 bases; unmatched bases: 9. CDR3 length equals 15 residues.